Shown below are 10 T cell receptor beta chains from a single sample sequenced in a study of cytomegalovirus exposure and HLA in healthy donors. Amplification used 60 Vbeta primers and 13 Jbeta primers. Profiled with immunoSEQ multiplex PCR; TCRdb holds only in-frame clones, not every one. The sample lists approximately 42,000 clones; roughly 80% were seen once. What was sequenced was PBMCs. The receptors here all came from a man aged 45 to 65 in good health and CMV-seronegative.

The V call is TRBV11-2, the J call TRBJ2-7; D perhaps matches TRBD2 (5 bases). This CDR3 has 17 amino acids. In germline, CDR1 is SGHAT, CDR2 FQNNGV. V was clipped by 2 bases and J by 5 bases, with 22 bases between them. CDR3 bases: TGTGCCAGCAGCTTAAAACCCGTTGGGCTAGCCATCCACGAGCAGTACTTC. This encodes CASSLKPVGLAIHEQYF.

The chain is built from TRBV6-4 and TRBJ2-1; no clear D. The germline V gene encodes CDR1 MRHNA and CDR2 SNTAGT. Trimming removed 4 bases from V and 4 bases from J, with 17 bases in between. The CDR3 totals 16 residues. CDR3 sequence: CASSGLQYIWYNEQFF. The CDR3 DNA reads TGTGCCAGCAGTGGTTTACAGTACATATGGTACAATGAGCAGTTCTTC.

The count of this clone is one. The CDR3 sequence is CASNLRAGNTIYF. CDR3 bases: TGTGCCAGCAATCTCCGAGCCGGAAACACCATATATTTT. The gene calls are TRBV28 and TRBJ1-3, with D unclear. The V and J ends lost 7 bases and 4 bases respectively, with 11 bases between them. CDR3 size: 13 residues. Germline V gene sequence: CDR1 MDHEN, CDR2 SYDVKM. The whole variable domain, remainder taken from reference TRBV28 and TRBJ1-3, is DVKVTQSSRYLVKRTGEKVFLECVQDMDHENMFWYRQDPGLGLRLIYFSYDVKMKEKGDIPEGYSVSREKKERFSLILESASTNQTSMYLCASNLRAGNTIYFGEGSWLTVV.

The genes are TRBV7-3 and TRBJ2-2; no firm D call. Between the trimmed V and J ends, which lost 10 bases and 0 bases, there was a span of 15 bases. CDR1 SGHTA and CDR2 FQGTGA come from the germline V gene. CDR3 length equals 15 residues. This CDR3 reads CATPRRFSNTGELFF. CDR3 bases: TGTGCCACCCCAAGGCGGTTTTCGAACACCGGGGAGCTGTTTTTT.

The rearrangement links TRBV7-2 to TRBJ2-3; the match to TRBD2 covers 8 bases. The germline CDR1 and CDR2 sequences are SGHTA and FQGNSA. Germline trimming cut 5 bases from V and 2 bases from J; bases unmatched to any gene: 9. The CDR3 consists of 16 residues. CDR3 coding DNA: TGTGCCAGCAGCCGTCGGGGGGGACAAGTCACAGATACGCAGTATTTT. This sequence encodes CASSRRGGQVTDTQYF.

The V and J genes are TRBV28 and TRBJ2-7; D is possibly TRBD1 (6 bases). The CDR3 is 14 amino acids. Trimming stripped 3 bases from V and 0 bases from J, with 9 bases between. CDR1 and CDR2 from the germline V gene are MDHEN and SYDVKM. The CDR3 reads CASSFGTYSYEQYF. In DNA form, the CDR3 reads TGTGCCAGCAGTTTCGGGACATACTCCTACGAGCAGTACTTC.

V is TRBV13 and J is TRBJ2-5; maybe TRBD2 (5 bases). Trimming removed 3 bases from V and 1 base from J, with 9 bases in between. The CDR3 totals 14 residues. Germline V CDR1 and CDR2: PRHDT, FYEKMQ (reference sequence). CDR3 DNA sequence: TGTGCCAGCAGCTTCAGAGGGAGCCAAGAGACCCAGTACTTC. This encodes CASSFRGSQETQYF.

This clone was detected once. This chain links TRBV15 with TRBJ2-3, with a weak D call TRBD2 (6 bases). The V and J ends lost 3 bases and 0 bases respectively, with 10 bases between them. Germline CDR1 and CDR2: LNHNV and YYDKDF (reference sequence). The CDR3 has 15 residues. The CDR3 bases are TGTGCCACCAGCAGTAGTAGCGGTAGCACAGATACGCAGTATTTT. Amino acid sequence: CATSSSSGSTDTQYF.

The CDR3: CASSFTGGRNQPQHF. CDR3 bases: TGTGCCAGCAGCTTTACAGGGGGACGCAATCAGCCCCAGCATTTT. The rearrangement joins TRBV7-2 to TRBJ1-5, with 8 bases that match TRBD1. The V gene's germline CDR1 is SGHTA and CDR2 FQGNSA. The CDR3 runs to 15 residues. V shed 3 bases and J 2 bases; nucleotides not matched to a gene: 3.

This clone was detected a few times. The V call is TRBV5-1, the J call TRBJ2-2; 11 bases are shared with TRBD1. The CDR3 has 16 amino acids. Germline assignment: CDR1 SGHRS and CDR2 YFSETQ. The V and J ends lost 3 bases and 8 bases, in that order; junction bases with no gene match: 9. The CDR3 DNA reads TGCGCCAGCAGCTCCACCGGACAGGGGGCAGGGGGGGAGCTGTTTTTT. It specifies CASSSTGQGAGGELFF.